This T cell receptor (beta chain) was sequenced for a study of blood T cell repertoires in COVID-19 (dated by TCRdb to about 2020). Regarding the research as a whole: The collaborator samples originated in the United States, Italy and Spain and spanned the acute and convalescent phases of COVID-19. HLA class I and class II types, where available, came from metadata supplied by the sample provider rather than from assay-based typing. The dataset comprised deeply sampled blood TCRbeta repertoires from subjects exposed to, actively infected with, or recovered from COVID-19. Sample metadata almost always included a de-identified subject ID, COVID-19 status, age in years and sex. The samples were drawn from the first 160 participants of the ongoing ImmuneRACE study and from over a thousand subjects provided by 6 global collaborators. The material from the prospective study consisted of cDNA or gDNA derived from T cells, B-cell-depleted T cells, or PBMCs. A freely available public database, intended as a resource for researchers studying the immune response to SARS-CoV-2, is where the repertoires were released. Overall study results and their limits: Clinical and demographic metadata were provided uncurated, with the amount varying by source and participant.

For this clone: It lacks a known antigen. One base away there is no much larger clone; base qualities are not given.

The germline V gene gives CDR1 as SGHAT and CDR2 as FQNNGV. Here V drops 5 bases and J drops 5 bases, and the junction holds 5 bases not matched to any gene. Including cysteine and phenylalanine, the CDR3 has 13 amino acids. Only the CDR3 portion is preserved as DNA: 39 bases, with reading frame beginning at the first base. TCRbeta CDR3 regions were amplified from genomic DNA using the immunoSEQ Assay, a bias-controlled multiplex PCR. The source study handled its data this way. Nucleated cell counts per sample were estimated from amplification of reference gene primers within the assay. Sequence reads were collapsed and filtered to measure the absolute abundance of every unique TCRbeta CDR3 rearrangement. Productive Simpson clonality was computed per sample as the square root of Simpson's diversity index over productive rearrangements. TCRdb provides this immuneACCESS table in a form limited to in-frame rearrangements. Some clones are lacking; in checked studies, under half of them reflect an unresolved V gene, and why the rest are absent is not known. V and J calls and clone size come straight from that table; D and trimming were deduced from the DNA. This sample lists 90,000 to 120,000 clones; about 88% were detected once. The leading ten clones occupy around 2.2% of the sample.

Whole blood was collected in K2EDTA tubes by collaborating institutions according to the institutions' own protocols. For TCRbeta analysis, collaborators shipped samples as frozen whole blood, isolated PBMCs, or DNA extracted from either of those sample types. This TCR was recovered from a human donor in a cohort sampled during active COVID-19. The specimen was peripheral blood. This receptor chain uses TRBV11-2 and TRBJ1-1; the central 7 bases match TRBD1. For the CDR3, the sequence is CASSLTGWTEAFF. The nucleotides read TGTGCCAGCAGCCTGACAGGGTGGACTGAAGCTTTCTTT.